Listed below are T cell receptor beta chains from one sample, sequenced in a study of cytomegalovirus exposure and HLA in healthy donors. Measured with immunoSEQ multiplex PCR; TCRdb has only the in-frame clones, and not every one. The sample lists around 98,000 clones, around nine tenths occurring once. The material sequenced was PBMCs. The receptors here all came from a woman aged 25 to 45 in good health and CMV-seronegative. CDR3s include the opening cysteine and the closing phenylalanine or tryptophan. A D gene is named only where the DNA matches it firmly. Clone size is stated in some rows and not others, as once, few, many or a class when expanded.

j_gene: TRBJ1-5
v_gene: TRBV7-9
abundance: NA
d_gene: NA
CDR3nt: TGTGCCAGCAGCTCTGAATCGTCGGGGCAGCCCCAGCATTTT
CDR3aa: CASSSESSGQPQHF

j_gene: TRBJ1-2
v_gene: TRBV7-9
abundance: few
d_gene: TRBD1
CDR3nt: TGTGCCAGCAGCTCGGGGGACAGGTTTAACTATGGCTACACCTTC
CDR3aa: CASSSGDRFNYGYTF

j_gene: TRBJ2-7
v_gene: TRBV7-2
abundance: NA
d_gene: TRBD1
CDR3nt: TGTGCCAGCAGCTTCTGGGACAGGGAAACCTACGAGCAGTACTTC
CDR3aa: CASSFWDRETYEQYF

j_gene: TRBJ1-4
v_gene: TRBV9
abundance: NA
d_gene: TRBD1
CDR3nt: TGTGCCAGCAGCGTTACAGGGGGATCTAATGAAAAACTGTTTTTT
CDR3aa: CASSVTGGSNEKLFF

j_gene: TRBJ2-7
v_gene: TRBV18
abundance: NA
d_gene: TRBD2
CDR3nt: TGTGCCAGCTCACCACTTAGCGGGAGTGGGTACGAGCAGTACTTC
CDR3aa: CASSPLSGSGYEQYF

j_gene: TRBJ1-2
v_gene: TRBV28
abundance: NA
d_gene: NA
CDR3nt: TGTGCCAGTACGGAGCCTAACTATGGCTACACCTTC
CDR3aa: CASTEPNYGYTF

j_gene: TRBJ2-7
v_gene: TRBV28
abundance: NA
d_gene: TRBD1
CDR3nt: TGTGCCAGCAGTTTTTCGGGACAGACCTACGAGCAGTACTTC
CDR3aa: CASSFSGQTYEQYF

j_gene: TRBJ1-5
v_gene: TRBV6-6
abundance: NA
d_gene: NA
CDR3nt: TGTGCCAGCACTCCTCCCAGGACAAGCAATCAGCCCCAGCATTTT
CDR3aa: CASTPPRTSNQPQHF

j_gene: TRBJ2-1
v_gene: TRBV9
abundance: NA
d_gene: NA
CDR3nt: TGTGCCAGTGCGACTTCCTCCTACAATGAGCAGTTCTTC
CDR3aa: CASATSSYNEQFF

j_gene: TRBJ1-2
v_gene: TRBV2
abundance: once
d_gene: TRBD1
CDR3nt: TGTGCCAGCAGTGCCGGGACAGGCCCCATCTATGGCTACACCTTC
CDR3aa: CASSAGTGPIYGYTF

j_gene: TRBJ1-5
v_gene: TRBV28
abundance: NA
d_gene: TRBD1
CDR3nt: TGTGCCATACAATCGGGACCAGGGGGTTTACGGCCCCAGCATTTT
CDR3aa: CAIQSGPGGLRPQHF

j_gene: TRBJ2-1
v_gene: TRBV5-1
abundance: NA
d_gene: NA
CDR3nt: TGCGCCAGCAGCTATAGGAGCCCCAGGGCCAATGAGCAGTTCTTC
CDR3aa: CASSYRSPRANEQFF

j_gene: TRBJ2-7
v_gene: TRBV7-9
abundance: NA
d_gene: NA
CDR3nt: TGTGCCAGCAGCGAGGGCTCCTACTACGAGCAGTACTTC
CDR3aa: CASSEGSYYEQYF

j_gene: TRBJ2-7
v_gene: TRBV6-1
abundance: few
d_gene: TRBD1
CDR3nt: TGTGCCAGCGGGGGACAGGGCTCCTACGAGCAGTACTTC
CDR3aa: CASGGQGSYEQYF

j_gene: TRBJ1-1
v_gene: TRBV5-1
abundance: NA
d_gene: NA
CDR3nt: TGCGCCAGCAGCTTCAGGCAGCACACTGAAGCTTTCTTT
CDR3aa: CASSFRQHTEAFF

j_gene: TRBJ2-7
v_gene: TRBV5-1
abundance: once
d_gene: TRBD1
CDR3nt: TGCGCCAGCAGCCCTCGGACAGGGGGTTCCTACGAGCAGTACTTC
CDR3aa: CASSPRTGGSYEQYF

j_gene: TRBJ2-7
v_gene: TRBV5-1
abundance: NA
d_gene: NA
CDR3nt: TGCGCCAGCAGCTCATATACGCGACTAGTGGGCAACGAGCAGTACTTC
CDR3aa: CASSSYTRLVGNEQYF

j_gene: TRBJ1-1
v_gene: TRBV11-3
abundance: few
d_gene: TRBD1
CDR3nt: TGTGCCAGCAGCCGGGACAGGGCGAACACTGAAGCTTTCTTT
CDR3aa: CASSRDRANTEAFF

j_gene: TRBJ1-3
v_gene: TRBV9
abundance: NA
d_gene: NA
CDR3nt: TGTGCCAGCAGCGTAGGCGGTTCGAGTGGGTCGTATGGAAACACCATATATTTT
CDR3aa: CASSVGGSSGSYGNTIYF

j_gene: TRBJ2-2
v_gene: TRBV9
abundance: NA
d_gene: TRBD1
CDR3nt: TGTGCCAGCACCTTGGGACAGGGGAACACCGGGGAGCTGTTTTTT
CDR3aa: CASTLGQGNTGELFF

j_gene: TRBJ2-7
v_gene: TRBV28
abundance: NA
d_gene: TRBD2
CDR3nt: TGTGCCAGCAGTTCCCTGACTAGCGGGAGACTCTACGAGCAGTACTTC
CDR3aa: CASSSLTSGRLYEQYF

j_gene: TRBJ2-7
v_gene: TRBV27
abundance: few
d_gene: NA
CDR3nt: TGTGCCAGCAGTTCCTTTATCTCCTACGAGCAGTACTTC
CDR3aa: CASSSFISYEQYF

j_gene: TRBJ1-4
v_gene: TRBV5-1
abundance: once
d_gene: TRBD1
CDR3nt: TGCGCCAGCAGCCTGGGACAGTACGATGAAAAACTGTTTTTT
CDR3aa: CASSLGQYDEKLFF

j_gene: TRBJ1-4
v_gene: TRBV15
abundance: NA
d_gene: TRBD1
CDR3nt: TGTGCCACCAGCATCGGACAGGGAGGAAAACTGTTTTTT
CDR3aa: CATSIGQGGKLFF

j_gene: TRBJ1-4
v_gene: TRBV7-2
abundance: NA
d_gene: NA
CDR3nt: TGTGCCAGCAGCCTGGCACAGGCCGAAAAACTGTTTTTT
CDR3aa: CASSLAQAEKLFF

j_gene: TRBJ2-1
v_gene: TRBV25-1
abundance: NA
d_gene: NA
CDR3nt: TGTGCCAGCAGTGGAGAGATAAATGAGCAGTTCTTC
CDR3aa: CASSGEINEQFF

j_gene: TRBJ2-7
v_gene: TRBV7-8
abundance: NA
d_gene: TRBD1
CDR3nt: TGTGCCAGCAGCTCTTCCCGGGACAGGGGTACCTACGAGCAGTACTTC
CDR3aa: CASSSSRDRGTYEQYF

j_gene: TRBJ2-5
v_gene: TRBV7-8
abundance: NA
d_gene: NA
CDR3nt: TGTGCCAGCAGCTTAGCAAGGCAGGGGAAGACCCAGTACTTC
CDR3aa: CASSLARQGKTQYF

j_gene: TRBJ1-6
v_gene: TRBV6-7
abundance: few
d_gene: TRBD1
CDR3nt: TGTGCCAGCAGTTTTGGGACAGGCGATAATTCACCCCTCCACTTT
CDR3aa: CASSFGTGDNSPLHF